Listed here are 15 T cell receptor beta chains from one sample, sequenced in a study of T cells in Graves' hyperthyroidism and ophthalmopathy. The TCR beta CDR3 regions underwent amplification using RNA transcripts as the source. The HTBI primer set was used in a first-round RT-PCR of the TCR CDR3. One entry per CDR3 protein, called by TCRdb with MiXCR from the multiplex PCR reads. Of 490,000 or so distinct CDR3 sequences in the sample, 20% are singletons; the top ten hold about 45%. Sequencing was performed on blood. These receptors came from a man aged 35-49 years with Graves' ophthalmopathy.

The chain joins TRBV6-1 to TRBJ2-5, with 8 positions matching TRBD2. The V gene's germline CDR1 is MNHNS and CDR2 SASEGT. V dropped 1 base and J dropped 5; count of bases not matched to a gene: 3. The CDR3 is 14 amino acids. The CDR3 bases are TGTGCCAGCAGTGAAGTAGGCGGGAGGGAGACCCAGTACTTC. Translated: CASSEVGGRETQYF.

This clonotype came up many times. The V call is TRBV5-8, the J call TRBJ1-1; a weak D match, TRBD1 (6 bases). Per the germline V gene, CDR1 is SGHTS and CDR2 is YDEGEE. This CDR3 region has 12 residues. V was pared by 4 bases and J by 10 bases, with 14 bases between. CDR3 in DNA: TGTGCCAGCAGCACCCGGGACATGCGAGCTTTCTTT. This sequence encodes CASSTRDMRAFF.

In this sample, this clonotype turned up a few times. CDR3 amino acids: CASSYSGGHTGQYRLSSTDTQYF. For the CDR3, the DNA is TGTGCCAGCAGTTACTCGGGGGGACACACAGGGCAGTATCGTCTATCTAGCACAGATACGCAGTATTTT. The V and J genes are TRBV6-6 and TRBJ2-3; the D call may be TRBD1 or TRBD2 (6 bases each). The V gene lost 0 bases and the J gene lost 0 bases, with 31 bases spanning the gap. This CDR3 is built from 23 residues. Germline V gene sequence: CDR1 MNHNY, CDR2 SVGAGI (reference sequence).

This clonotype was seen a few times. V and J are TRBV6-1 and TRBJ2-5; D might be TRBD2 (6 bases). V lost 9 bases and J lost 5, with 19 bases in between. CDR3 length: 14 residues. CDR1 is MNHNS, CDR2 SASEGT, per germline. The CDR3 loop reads CASTQGLPGETQYF. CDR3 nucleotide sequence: TGTGCCAGTACCCAGGGACTGCCTGGTGAGACCCAGTACTTC.

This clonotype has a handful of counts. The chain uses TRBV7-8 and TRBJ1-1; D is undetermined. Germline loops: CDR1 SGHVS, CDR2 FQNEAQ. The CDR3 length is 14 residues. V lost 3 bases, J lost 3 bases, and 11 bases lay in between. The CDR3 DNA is TGTGCCAGCAGCTTGTCAAACCGTGACACTGAAGCTTTCTTT. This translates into CASSLSNRDTEAFF.

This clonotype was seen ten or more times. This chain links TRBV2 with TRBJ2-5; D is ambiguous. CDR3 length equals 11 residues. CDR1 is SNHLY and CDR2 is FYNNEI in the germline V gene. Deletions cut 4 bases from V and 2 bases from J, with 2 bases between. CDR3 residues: CASSGQETQYF. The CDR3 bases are TGTGCCAGCAGTGGGCAAGAGACCCAGTACTTC.

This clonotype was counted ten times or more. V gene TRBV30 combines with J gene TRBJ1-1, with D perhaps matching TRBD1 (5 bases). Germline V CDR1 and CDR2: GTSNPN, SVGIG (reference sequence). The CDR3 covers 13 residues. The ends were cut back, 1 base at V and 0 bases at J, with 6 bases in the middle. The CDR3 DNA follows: TGTGCCTGGAGTGAGGGGATGAACACTGAAGCTTTCTTT. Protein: CAWSEGMNTEAFF.

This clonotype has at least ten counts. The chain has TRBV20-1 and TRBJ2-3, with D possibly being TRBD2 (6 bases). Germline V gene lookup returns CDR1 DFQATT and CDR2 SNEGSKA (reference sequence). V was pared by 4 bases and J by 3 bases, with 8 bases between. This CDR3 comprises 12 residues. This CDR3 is CSATGGTDTQYF. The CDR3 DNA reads TGCAGTGCTACTGGGGGGACAGATACGCAGTATTTT.

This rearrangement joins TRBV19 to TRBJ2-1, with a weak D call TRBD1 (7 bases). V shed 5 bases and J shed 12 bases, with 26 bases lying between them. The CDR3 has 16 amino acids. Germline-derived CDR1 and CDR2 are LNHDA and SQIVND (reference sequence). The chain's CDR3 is CASSSTGALRLGGQFF. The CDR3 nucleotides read TGTGCCAGTAGTTCCACAGGGGCATTAAGGCTGGGGGGGCAGTTCTTC.

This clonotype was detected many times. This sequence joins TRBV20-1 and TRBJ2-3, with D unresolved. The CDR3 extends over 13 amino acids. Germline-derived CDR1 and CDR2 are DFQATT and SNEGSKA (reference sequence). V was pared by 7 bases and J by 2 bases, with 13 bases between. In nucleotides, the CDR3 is TGCAGTGTGTGGGCAGCCCACACAGATACGCAGTATTTT. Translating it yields CSVWAAHTDTQYF.

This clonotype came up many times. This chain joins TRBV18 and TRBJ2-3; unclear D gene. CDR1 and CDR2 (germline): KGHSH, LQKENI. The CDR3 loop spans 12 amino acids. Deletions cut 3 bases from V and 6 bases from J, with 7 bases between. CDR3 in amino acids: CASSPPWDTQYF. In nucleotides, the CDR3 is TGTGCCAGCTCACCCCCGTGGGATACGCAGTATTTT.

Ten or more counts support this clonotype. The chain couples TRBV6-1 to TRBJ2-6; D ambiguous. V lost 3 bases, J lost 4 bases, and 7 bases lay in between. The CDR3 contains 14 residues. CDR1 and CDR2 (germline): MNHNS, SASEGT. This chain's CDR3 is CASSDADGANVLTF. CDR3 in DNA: TGTGCCAGCAGTGACGCCGACGGGGCCAACGTCCTGACTTTC.

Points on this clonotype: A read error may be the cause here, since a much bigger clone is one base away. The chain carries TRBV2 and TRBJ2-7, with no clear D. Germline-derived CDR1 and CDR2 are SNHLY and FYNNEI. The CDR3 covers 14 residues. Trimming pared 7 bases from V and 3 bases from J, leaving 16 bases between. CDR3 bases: TGTGCCAGCAAGCCCCCTGTTGGAAACTACGAGCAGTACTTC. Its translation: CASKPPVGNYEQYF. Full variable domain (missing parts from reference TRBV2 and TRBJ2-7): EPEVTQTPSHQVTQMGQEVILRCVPISNHLYFYWYRQILGQKVEFLVSFYNNEISEKSEIFDDQFSVERPDGSNFTLKIRSTKLEDSAMYFCASKPPVGNYEQYFGPGTRLTVT.

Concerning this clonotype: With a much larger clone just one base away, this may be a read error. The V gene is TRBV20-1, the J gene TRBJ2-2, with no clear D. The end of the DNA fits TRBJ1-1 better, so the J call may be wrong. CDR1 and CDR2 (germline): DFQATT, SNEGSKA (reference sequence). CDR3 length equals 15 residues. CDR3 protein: CSARSPGREYTGAFF. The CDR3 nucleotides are TGCAGTGCTAGATCTCCTGGACGGGAATACACTGGAGCTTTCTTT.

The CDR3 sequence: CASRDRGHSPLHF. CDR3 DNA sequence: TGTGCCAGCCGGGACAGGGGTCATTCACCCCTCCACTTT. The V call is TRBV27, the J call TRBJ1-6, with 10 bases lining up with TRBD1. J was trimmed by 8 bases and V by 8 bases; bases with no gene match: 3. Germline loops: CDR1 MNHEY, CDR2 SMNVEV (reference sequence). The CDR3 is made up of 13 amino acids.